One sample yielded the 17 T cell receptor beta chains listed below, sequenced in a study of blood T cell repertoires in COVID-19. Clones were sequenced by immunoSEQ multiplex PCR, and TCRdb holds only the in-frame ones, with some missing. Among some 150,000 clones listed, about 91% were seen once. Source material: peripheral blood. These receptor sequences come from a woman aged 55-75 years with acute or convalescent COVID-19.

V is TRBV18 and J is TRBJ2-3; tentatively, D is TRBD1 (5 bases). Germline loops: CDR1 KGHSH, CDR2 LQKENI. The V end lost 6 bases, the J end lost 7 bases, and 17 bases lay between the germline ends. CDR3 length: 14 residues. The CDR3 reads CASSHPPGSNTQYF. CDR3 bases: TGTGCCAGCTCTCACCCTCCAGGGTCGAATACGCAGTATTTT.

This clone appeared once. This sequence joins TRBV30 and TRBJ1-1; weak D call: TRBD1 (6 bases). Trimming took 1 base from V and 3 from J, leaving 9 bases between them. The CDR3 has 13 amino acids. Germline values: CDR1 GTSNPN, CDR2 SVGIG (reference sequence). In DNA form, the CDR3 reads TGTGCCTGGAGTGGGACAGTCTACACTGAAGCTTTCTTT. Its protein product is CAWSGTVYTEAFF.

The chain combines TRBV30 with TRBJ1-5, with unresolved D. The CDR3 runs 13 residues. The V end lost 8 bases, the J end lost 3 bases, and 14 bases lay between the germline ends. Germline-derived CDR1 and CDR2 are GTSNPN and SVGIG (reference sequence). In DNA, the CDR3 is TGTGCCACCTCCCGGGATTCCAATCAGCCCCAGCATTTT. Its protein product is CATSRDSNQPQHF. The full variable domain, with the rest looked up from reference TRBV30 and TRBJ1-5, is SQTIHQWPATLVQPVGSPLSLECTVEGTSNPNLYWYRQAAGRGLQLLFYSVGIGQISSEVPQNLSASRPQDRQFILSSKKLLLSDSGFYLCATSRDSNQPQHFGDGTRLSIL.

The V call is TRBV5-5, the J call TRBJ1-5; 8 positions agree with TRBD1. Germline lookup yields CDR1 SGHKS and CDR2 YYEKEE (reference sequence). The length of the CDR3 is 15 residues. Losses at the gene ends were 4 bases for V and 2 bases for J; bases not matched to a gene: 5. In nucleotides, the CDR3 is TGTGCCAGCAGCCCAGGACAGGGTGGCAATCAGCCCCAGCATTTT. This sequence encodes CASSPGQGGNQPQHF. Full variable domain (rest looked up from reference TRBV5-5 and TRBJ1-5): DAGVTQSPTHLIKTRGQQVTLRCSPISGHKSVSWYQQVLGQGPQFIFQYYEKEERGRGNFPDRFSARQFPNYSSELNVNALLLGDSALYLCASSPGQGGNQPQHFGDGTRLSIL.

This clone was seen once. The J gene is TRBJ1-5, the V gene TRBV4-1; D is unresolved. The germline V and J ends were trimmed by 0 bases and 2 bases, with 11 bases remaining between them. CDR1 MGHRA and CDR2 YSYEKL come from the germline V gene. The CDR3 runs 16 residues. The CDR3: CASSQDLGQGNQPQHF. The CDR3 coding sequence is TGCGCCAGCAGCCAAGATCTCGGCCAGGGCAATCAGCCCCAGCATTTT.

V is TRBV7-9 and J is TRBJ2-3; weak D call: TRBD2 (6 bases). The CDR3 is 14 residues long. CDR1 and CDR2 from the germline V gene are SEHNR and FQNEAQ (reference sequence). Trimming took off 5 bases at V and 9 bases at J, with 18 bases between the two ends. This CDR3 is CASSPEGGGATQYF. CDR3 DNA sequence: TGTGCCAGCAGCCCCGAGGGTGGCGGGGCAACGCAGTATTTT.

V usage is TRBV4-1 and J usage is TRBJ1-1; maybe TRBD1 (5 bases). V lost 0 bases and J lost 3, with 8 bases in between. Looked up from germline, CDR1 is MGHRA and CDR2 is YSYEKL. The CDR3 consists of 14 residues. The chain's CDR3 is CASSQDWGDTEAFF. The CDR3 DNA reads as TGCGCCAGCAGCCAAGATTGGGGGGACACTGAAGCTTTCTTT.

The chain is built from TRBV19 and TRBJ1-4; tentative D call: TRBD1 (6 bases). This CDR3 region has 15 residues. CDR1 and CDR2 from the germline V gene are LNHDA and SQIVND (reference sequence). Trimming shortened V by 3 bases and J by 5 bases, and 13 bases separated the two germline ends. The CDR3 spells CASSISRQVNEKLFF. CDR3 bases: TGTGCCAGTAGTATCTCGAGACAGGTGAATGAAAAACTGTTTTTT. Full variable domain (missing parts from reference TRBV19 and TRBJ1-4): DGGITQSPKYLFRKEGQNVTLSCEQNLNHDAMYWYRQDPGQGLRLIYYSQIVNDFQKGDIAEGYSVSREKKESFPLTVTSAQKNPTAFYLCASSISRQVNEKLFFGSGTQLSVL.

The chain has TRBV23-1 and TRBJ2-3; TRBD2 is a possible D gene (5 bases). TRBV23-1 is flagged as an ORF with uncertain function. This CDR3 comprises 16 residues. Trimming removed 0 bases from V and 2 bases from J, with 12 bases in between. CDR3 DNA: TGCGCCAGCAGTCAATCGGATCGACTATACACAGATACGCAGTATTTT. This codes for CASSQSDRLYTDTQYF.

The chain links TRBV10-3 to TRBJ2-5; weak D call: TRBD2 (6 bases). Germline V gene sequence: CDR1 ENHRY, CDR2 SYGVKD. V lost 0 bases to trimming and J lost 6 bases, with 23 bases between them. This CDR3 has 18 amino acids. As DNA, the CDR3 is TGTGCCATCAGTGAGTCCGAGGCGGGGCGCCCCACTCCGAAGACCCAGTACTTC. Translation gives CAISESEAGRPTPKTQYF.

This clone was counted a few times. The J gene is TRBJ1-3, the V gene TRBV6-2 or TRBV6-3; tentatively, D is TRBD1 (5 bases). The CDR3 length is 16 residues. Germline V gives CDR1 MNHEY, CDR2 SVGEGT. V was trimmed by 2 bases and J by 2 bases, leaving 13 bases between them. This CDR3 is CASSYDQGRPGNTIYF. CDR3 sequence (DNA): TGTGCCAGCAGTTACGATCAGGGCCGCCCTGGAAACACCATATATTTT.

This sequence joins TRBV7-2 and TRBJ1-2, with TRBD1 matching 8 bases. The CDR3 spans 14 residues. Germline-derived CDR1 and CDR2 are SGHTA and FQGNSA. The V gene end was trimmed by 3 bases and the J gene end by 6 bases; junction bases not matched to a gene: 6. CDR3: CASSFPTGADGYTF. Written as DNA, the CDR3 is TGTGCCAGCAGCTTCCCGACAGGGGCTGATGGCTACACCTTC.

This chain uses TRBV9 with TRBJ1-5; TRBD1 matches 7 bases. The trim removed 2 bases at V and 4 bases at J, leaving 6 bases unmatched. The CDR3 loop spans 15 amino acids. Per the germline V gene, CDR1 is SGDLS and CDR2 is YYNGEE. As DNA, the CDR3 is TGTGCCAGCAGCGTGGGGACAGATGAAAATCAGCCCCAGCATTTT. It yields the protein CASSVGTDENQPQHF.

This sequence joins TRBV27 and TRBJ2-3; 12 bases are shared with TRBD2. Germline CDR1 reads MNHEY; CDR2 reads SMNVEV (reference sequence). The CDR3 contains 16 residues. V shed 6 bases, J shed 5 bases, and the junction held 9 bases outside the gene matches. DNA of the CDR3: TGTGCCAGCAGGCCACCTAGCGGGGGGGCCCAAGATACGCAGTATTTT. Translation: CASRPPSGGAQDTQYF.

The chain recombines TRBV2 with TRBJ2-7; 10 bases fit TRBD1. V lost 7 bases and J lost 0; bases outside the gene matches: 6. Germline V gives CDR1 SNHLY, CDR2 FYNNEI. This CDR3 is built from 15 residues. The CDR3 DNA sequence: TGTGCCAGCACTTTAAGACAGGGGGCCTCCTACGAGCAGTACTTC. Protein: CASTLRQGASYEQYF.

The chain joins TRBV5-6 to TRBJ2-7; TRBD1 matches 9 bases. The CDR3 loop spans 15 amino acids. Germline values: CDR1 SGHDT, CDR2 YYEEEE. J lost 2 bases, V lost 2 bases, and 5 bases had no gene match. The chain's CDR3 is CASSFLTGGPYEQYF. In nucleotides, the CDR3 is TGTGCCAGCAGCTTTTTAACAGGGGGCCCCTACGAGCAGTACTTC.

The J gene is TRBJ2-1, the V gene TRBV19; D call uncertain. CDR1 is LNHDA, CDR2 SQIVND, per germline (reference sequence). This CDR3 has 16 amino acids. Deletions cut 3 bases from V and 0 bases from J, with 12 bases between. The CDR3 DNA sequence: TGTGCCAGTAGTATCATTCTTATGAGCTCCTACAATGAGCAGTTCTTC. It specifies CASSIILMSSYNEQFF. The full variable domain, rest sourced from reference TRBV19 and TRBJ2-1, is DGGITQSPKYLFRKEGQNVTLSCEQNLNHDAMYWYRQDPGQGLRLIYYSQIVNDFQKGDIAEGYSVSREKKESFPLTVTSAQKNPTAFYLCASSIILMSSYNEQFFGPGTRLTVL.